These T cell receptor beta chains were read from a single sample in a study of blood T cell repertoires in COVID-19. TCRdb keeps only in-frame clones here, not all; method: immunoSEQ multiplex PCR. The table includes 70,000 to 85,000 clones, under 95% detected once. Source material: peripheral blood. The source of these receptors is a woman aged 60-70 years with active COVID-19. The CDR3 runs from the conserved cysteine through the conserved F or W. A D gene is named only where the DNA matches it firmly. A clone size is listed for some rows: how often the clone was seen (once, few, many), or a class if it is expanded.

V gene	clone size	D gene	J gene	CDR3 DNA	CDR3 protein
TRBV19	-	-	TRBJ2-2	TGTGCCAGTAGAAGGGAGTCCGGGGAGCTGTTTTTT	CASRRESGELFF
TRBV6-5	-	-	TRBJ1-5	TGTGCCAGCATTCTGACTTATAGCAATCAGCCCCAGCATTTT	CASILTYSNQPQHF
TRBV19	few	TRBD1	TRBJ1-5	TGTGCCAGTACCTCCTCCAGGGGGCAGGGACAGCCCCAGCATTTT	CASTSSRGQGQPQHF
TRBV5-6	-	-	TRBJ2-5	TGTGCCAGCAGCTTCGGATCTGGACAAAATCGGGAGACCCAGTACTTC	CASSFGSGQNRETQYF
TRBV20-1	-	-	TRBJ1-1	TGCAGTGCTAGTCCTCACTCGGGAAGCACTGAAGCTTTCTTT	CSASPHSGSTEAFF
TRBV11-3	once	TRBD1	TRBJ2-2	TGTGCCAGCAGCGCCCAGACAGGGGTCGCCGGGGAGCTGTTTTTT	CASSAQTGVAGELFF
TRBV5-4	-	TRBD2	TRBJ2-7	TGTGCCAGCAGCTTAGGAGCGGGAGCTCTCGAGCAGTACTTC	CASSLGAGALEQYF
TRBV4-1	-	TRBD1	TRBJ2-1	TGCGCCAGCAGCCTGAACCACAGGGGCTCCCTTAGAATCTACAATGAGCAGTTCTTC	CASSLNHRGSLRIYNEQFF
TRBV7-7	-	-	TRBJ2-5	TGTGCTAGCAGCCGGCCGGGGTACCAAGAGACCCAGTACTTC	CASSRPGYQETQYF
TRBV24-1	few	TRBD2	TRBJ2-1	TGTGCCACCAGTGATTCCCTAGCGGGAGGTACCAATGAGCAGTTCTTC	CATSDSLAGGTNEQFF
TRBV4-1	-	TRBD2	TRBJ2-1	TGCGCCAGCAGCCATAGCGGGAACTCCTACAATGAGCAGTTCTTC	CASSHSGNSYNEQFF
TRBV4-1	few	-	TRBJ2-2	TGCGCCAGCACCACAACCTCAGTAGCAGCCGGGGAGCTGTTTTTT	CASTTTSVAAGELFF
TRBV5-1	-	-	TRBJ1-1	TGCGCCAGCAGCTTAGAAGGGGCCACTGAAGCTTTCTTT	CASSLEGATEAFF
TRBV7-2	-	TRBD2	TRBJ2-1	TGTGCCAGCAGCCTAAGGGGACTAGCGCTGGGCGAGCAGTTCTTC	CASSLRGLALGEQFF
TRBV2	-	TRBD1	TRBJ1-1	TGTGCCAGAGGGACAGGAAAAAACACTGAAGCTTTCTTT	CARGTGKNTEAFF
TRBV11-2	-	TRBD1	TRBJ1-2	TGTGCCAGCAGCTTCCGGGAGGGGGCGGTTGGCGGCTACACCTTC	CASSFREGAVGGYTF
TRBV3-1/TRBV3-2	-	TRBD2	TRBJ2-3	TGTGCCAGCAGCCGAACAAGCGGGAGCGATACGCAGTATTTT	CASSRTSGSDTQYF
TRBV24-1	-	TRBD1	TRBJ2-3	TGTGCCACCGCACCGGGACAGGGAGTGGATACGCAGTATTTT	CATAPGQGVDTQYF
TRBV6-2/TRBV6-3	few	TRBD1	TRBJ1-1	TGTGCCAGCAGCAAGCTCAAACAGGGGGGGAACACTGAAGCTTTCTTT	CASSKLKQGGNTEAFF
TRBV9	-	TRBD2	TRBJ2-7	TGTGCCAGCAGCGTGAGCGGGAGCACTTTCGAGCAGTACTTC	CASSVSGSTFEQYF
TRBV9	-	-	TRBJ2-5	TGTGCCAGTGCCTCAACAGGAACCCAAGAGACCCAGTACTTC	CASASTGTQETQYF
TRBV6-2/TRBV6-3	-	TRBD2	TRBJ2-3	TGTGCCAGCAGTTTGGCTAGCGGGAAGTTTGAGGATACGCAGTATTTT	CASSLASGKFEDTQYF
TRBV12-3/TRBV12-4	-	-	TRBJ2-7	TGTGCCAGCAGTATCGAGGCCGGCTACGAGCAGTACTTC	CASSIEAGYEQYF
TRBV6-1	-	TRBD1	TRBJ1-2	TGTGCCAGCAGTGAAGGGACAGGGCTTTATGGCTACACCTTC	CASSEGTGLYGYTF
TRBV18	-	TRBD1	TRBJ1-2	TGTGCCAGCTCAGACTCCGCAGGGGGGACCTATGGCTACACCTTC	CASSDSAGGTYGYTF
TRBV2	-	TRBD2	TRBJ2-1	TGTGCCAGCATTCCCCTTAGGAGAGCGGGAGAACAGTTCTTC	CASIPLRRAGEQFF
TRBV7-9	-	-	TRBJ2-2	TGTGCCAGCAGCTTAGGAGGAAGGGGAACCGGGGAGCTGTTTTTT	CASSLGGRGTGELFF
TRBV4-1	-	TRBD2	TRBJ2-1	TGCGCCAGCAGCCAAGGACTAGCGGGACCGTTAGGGGCAGAGCAGTTCTTC	CASSQGLAGPLGAEQFF
TRBV19	-	TRBD2	TRBJ2-2	TGTGCCAGTAGTATCGGACTAGCGGGACATCACGGGGAGCTGTTTTTT	CASSIGLAGHHGELFF
TRBV5-1	-	-	TRBJ1-1	TGCGCCAGCAGCCCCGAGGCAGTCCCTGAAGCTTTCTTT	CASSPEAVPEAFF
TRBV15	-	TRBD1	TRBJ2-1	TGTGCCACCAGCAGAGCCAGGGACAGGGCGAAGTTCTTC	CATSRARDRAKFF
TRBV11-2	-	-	TRBJ2-5	TGTGCCAGCAGCTCCAACCGAGGGACTCCCCAAGAGACCCAGTACTTC	CASSSNRGTPQETQYF
TRBV11-3	-	-	TRBJ2-1	TGTGCCAGCAGCTTAGAGGAGGGAGAGGAGTTCTTC	CASSLEEGEEFF
TRBV4-1	-	-	TRBJ1-1	TGCGCCAGCAGCCAAGATAGGACAAGGAACACTGAAGCTTTCTTT	CASSQDRTRNTEAFF
TRBV3-1/TRBV3-2	-	TRBD2	TRBJ2-1	TGTGCCAGCAGCCAAGGTAGGCTAGCGGGAGACCACAATGAGCAGTTCTTC	CASSQGRLAGDHNEQFF
TRBV7-8	-	TRBD1	TRBJ1-6	TGTGCCAGCAGCTTAGGCAGGGGGCTCGGTTCACCCCTCCACTTT	CASSLGRGLGSPLHF
TRBV5-6	-	-	TRBJ2-1	TGTGCCAGCAGCTTGACCGGTCATGAGCAGTTCTTC	CASSLTGHEQFF
TRBV6-5	-	TRBD1	TRBJ2-1	TGTGCCAGCAGTTATAAGAGACAGGGTTGGAATGAGCAGTTCTTC	CASSYKRQGWNEQFF
TRBV6-5	once	TRBD2	TRBJ2-7	TGTGCCAGCAGAATACTAGCGGGGACTGACGAGCAGTACTTC	CASRILAGTDEQYF
TRBV9	-	-	TRBJ2-7	TGTGCCAGCAGCCCCGACGGGACCTACGAGCAGTACTTC	CASSPDGTYEQYF
TRBV2	few	-	TRBJ2-5	TGTGCCAGCAGTATGACTAGGTCTGGAGAGACCCAGTACTTC	CASSMTRSGETQYF
TRBV5-1	-	-	TRBJ2-5	TGCGCCAGCAGCCCCGTCGGGGAGACCCAGTACTTC	CASSPVGETQYF
TRBV11-3	once	-	TRBJ2-7	TGTGCCAGCAGCCCCCCCGGGTCCTACGAGCAGTACTTC	CASSPPGSYEQYF
TRBV9	-	TRBD1	TRBJ1-5	TGTGCCAGCAGCGCCTTCCCGACAGGGCCTAGCAATCAGCCCCAGCATTTT	CASSAFPTGPSNQPQHF
TRBV5-1	-	-	TRBJ1-3	TGCGCCAGCAGCTTGGCTGGGAGCACTGGAAACACCATATATTTT	CASSLAGSTGNTIYF
TRBV2	once	TRBD2	TRBJ2-3	TGTGCCAGCAAGGGGACTAGCAGCCCCACAGATACGCAGTATTTT	CASKGTSSPTDTQYF
TRBV7-9	-	-	TRBJ1-2	TGTGCCAGCAGCCTACCAAGCCAGGGGAGCTACACCTTC	CASSLPSQGSYTF
TRBV30	-	-	TRBJ2-1	TGTGCCTGGAGTAGTGACAGGCTACTTTACAATGAGCAGTTCTTC	CAWSSDRLLYNEQFF
TRBV12-5	-	-	TRBJ2-3	TGTGCTAGTGTTCCCCCCGGGTCAGATACGCAGTATTTT	CASVPPGSDTQYF
TRBV7-9	-	-	TRBJ2-7	TGTGCCAGCAGCTTATTGCCAGCGGGCTACGAGCAGTACTTC	CASSLLPAGYEQYF
TRBV10-3	once	-	TRBJ1-1	TGTGCCATCAGTAACCATCAGGGGAACACTGAAGCTTTCTTT	CAISNHQGNTEAFF
TRBV5-4	-	-	TRBJ1-1	TGTGCCAGCAGCTTGGAGGACTGGGCTGAAGCTTTCTTT	CASSLEDWAEAFF
TRBV7-9	-	-	TRBJ2-5	TGTGCCAGCAGCTTGCCAGGTCCAGAGACCCAGTACTTC	CASSLPGPETQYF
TRBV6-4	-	-	TRBJ2-3	TGTGCCAGCAGTGACGAAACAGGGCCTTGGGATACGCAGTATTTT	CASSDETGPWDTQYF
TRBV10-3	once	TRBD1	TRBJ2-5	TGTGCCATCAGCCCCGACAGGGTGGAGACCCAGTACTTC	CAISPDRVETQYF
TRBV3-1/TRBV3-2	-	TRBD2	TRBJ2-7	TGTGCCAGCAGAGGTAGCGGGAGTTTTTACGAGCAGTACTTC	CASRGSGSFYEQYF
TRBV28	-	-	TRBJ1-1	TGTGCCAGCAGTTCATTCAGGGGGAACACTGAAGCTTTCTTT	CASSSFRGNTEAFF
TRBV3-1/TRBV3-2	-	-	TRBJ2-5	TGTGCCAGCACCGACCCTGGGCGCCAAGAGACCCAGTACTTC	CASTDPGRQETQYF
TRBV29-1	-	TRBD2	TRBJ2-7	TGCAGCGGAGGACTAGCGGGAGCGGGTGAGCAGTACTTC	CSGGLAGAGEQYF